This TCR beta chain emerged from a study of blood T cell repertoires in COVID-19. The data were produced by immunoSEQ multiplex PCR, yet TCRdb's version contains in-frame clones alone and is incomplete. This sample carries about 54,000 clones, just over 90% of them seen once, and the ten largest clones take approximately 8%. The CDR3 is 11 residues long. From germline, CDR1 is SGHVS and CDR2 FQNEAQ. Trimming took 4 bases from V and 3 from J, leaving 3 bases between them. The source material was peripheral blood. This receptor was taken from a woman aged 40 to 50 with active COVID-19. The rearrangement links TRBV7-8 to TRBJ1-1; D unclear. The CDR3 sequence: CASSSYTEAFF. The CDR3 region has the DNA TGTGCCAGCAGCTCTTACACTGAAGCTTTCTTT.